Sequencing of this T cell receptor beta chain was carried out in a study of cytomegalovirus exposure and HLA in healthy donors. V was trimmed by 1 base and J by 3 bases, leaving 9 bases between them. CDR1 and CDR2 from the germline V gene are LGHNA and YSLEER. CDR3 length: 15 amino acids. Vbeta (60) and Jbeta (13) primers were used in the PCR. Sequencing used immunoSEQ multiplex PCR; TCRdb keeps in-frame clones, though not all of them. The table records some 200,000 clones, over 75% of them present only once. The sequenced sample consisted of PBMCs. V usage is TRBV4-3 and J usage is TRBJ2-2; no clear D gene. The receptor was isolated from a man aged 50-59 years in good health and CMV-seronegative. The DNA of the CDR3 is TGCGCCAGCAGCCAAGGGCAGGCATACACCGGGGAGCTGTTTTTT. This sequence encodes CASSQGQAYTGELFF.